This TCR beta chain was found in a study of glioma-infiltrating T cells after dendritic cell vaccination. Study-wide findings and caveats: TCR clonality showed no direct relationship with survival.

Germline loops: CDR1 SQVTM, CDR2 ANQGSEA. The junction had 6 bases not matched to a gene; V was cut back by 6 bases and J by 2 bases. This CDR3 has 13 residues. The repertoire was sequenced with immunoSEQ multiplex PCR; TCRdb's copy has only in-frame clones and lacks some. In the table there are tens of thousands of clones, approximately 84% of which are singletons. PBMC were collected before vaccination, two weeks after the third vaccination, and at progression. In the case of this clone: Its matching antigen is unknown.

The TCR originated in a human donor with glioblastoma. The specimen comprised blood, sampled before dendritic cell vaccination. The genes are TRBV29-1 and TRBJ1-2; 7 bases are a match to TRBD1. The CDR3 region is CSVEGQRNYGYTF. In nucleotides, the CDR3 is TGCAGCGTAGAGGGACAGAGAAACTATGGCTACACCTTC.